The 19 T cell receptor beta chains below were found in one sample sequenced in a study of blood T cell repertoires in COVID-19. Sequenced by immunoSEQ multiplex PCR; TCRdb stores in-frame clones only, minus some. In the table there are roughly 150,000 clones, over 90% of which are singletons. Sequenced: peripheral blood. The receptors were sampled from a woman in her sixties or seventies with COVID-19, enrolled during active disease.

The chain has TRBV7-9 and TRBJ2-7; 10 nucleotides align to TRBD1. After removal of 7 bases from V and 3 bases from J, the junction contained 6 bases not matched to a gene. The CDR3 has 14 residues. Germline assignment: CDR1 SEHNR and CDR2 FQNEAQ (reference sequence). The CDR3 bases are TGTGCCAGCACCCCCGACAGGGGGCTCTACGAGCAGTACTTC. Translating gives CASTPDRGLYEQYF.

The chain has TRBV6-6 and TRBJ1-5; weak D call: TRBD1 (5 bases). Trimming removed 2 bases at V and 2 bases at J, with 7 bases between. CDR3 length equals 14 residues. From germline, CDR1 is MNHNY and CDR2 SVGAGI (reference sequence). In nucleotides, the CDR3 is TGTGCCAGCAGTTACCCGGGGGGCAATCAGCCCCAGCATTTT. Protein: CASSYPGGNQPQHF.

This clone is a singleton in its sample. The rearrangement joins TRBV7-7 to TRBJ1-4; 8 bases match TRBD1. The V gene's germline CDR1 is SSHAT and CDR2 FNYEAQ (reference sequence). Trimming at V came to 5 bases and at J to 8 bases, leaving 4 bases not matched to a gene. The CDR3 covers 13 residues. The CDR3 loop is CASSPGTGEKLFF. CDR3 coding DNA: TGTGCCAGCAGCCCAGGGACAGGCGAAAAACTGTTTTTT.

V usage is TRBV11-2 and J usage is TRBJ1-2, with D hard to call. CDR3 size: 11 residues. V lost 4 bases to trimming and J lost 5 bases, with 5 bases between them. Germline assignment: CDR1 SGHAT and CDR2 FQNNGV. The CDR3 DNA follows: TGTGCCAGCAGCTCCCCATATGGCTACACCTTC. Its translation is CASSSPYGYTF.

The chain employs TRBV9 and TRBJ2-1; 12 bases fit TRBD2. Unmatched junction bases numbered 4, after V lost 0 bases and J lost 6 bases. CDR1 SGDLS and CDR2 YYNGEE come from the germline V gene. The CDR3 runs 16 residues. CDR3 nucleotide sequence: TGTGCCAGCAGCGTAGGACCTAGCGGGGGGGCCAATGAGCAGTTCTTC. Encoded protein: CASSVGPSGGANEQFF.

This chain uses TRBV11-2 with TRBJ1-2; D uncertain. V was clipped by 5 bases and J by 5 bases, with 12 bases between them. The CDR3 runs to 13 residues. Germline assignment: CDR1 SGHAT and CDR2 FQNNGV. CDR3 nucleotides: TGTGCCAGCAGCCCCGGCGGTGGTTATGGCTACACCTTC. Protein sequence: CASSPGGGYGYTF.

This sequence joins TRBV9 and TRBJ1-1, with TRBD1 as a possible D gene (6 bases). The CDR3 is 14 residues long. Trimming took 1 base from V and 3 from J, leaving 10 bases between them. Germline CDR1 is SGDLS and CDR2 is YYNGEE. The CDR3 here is CASSVQAGDTEAFF. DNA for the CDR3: TGTGCCAGCAGCGTACAAGCAGGGGACACTGAAGCTTTCTTT. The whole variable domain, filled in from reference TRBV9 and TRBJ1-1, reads DSGVTQTPKHLITATGQRVTLRCSPRSGDLSVYWYQQSLDQGLQFLIQYYNGEERAKGNILERFSAQQFPDLHSELNLSSLELGDSALYFCASSVQAGDTEAFFGQGTRLTVV.

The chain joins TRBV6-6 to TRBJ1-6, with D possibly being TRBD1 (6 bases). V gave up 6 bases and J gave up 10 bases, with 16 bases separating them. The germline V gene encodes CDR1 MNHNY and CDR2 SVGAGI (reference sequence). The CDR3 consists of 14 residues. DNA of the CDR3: TGTGCCAGCAGCTCTCGGACAGTAGACTCACCCCTCCACTTT. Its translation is CASSSRTVDSPLHF.

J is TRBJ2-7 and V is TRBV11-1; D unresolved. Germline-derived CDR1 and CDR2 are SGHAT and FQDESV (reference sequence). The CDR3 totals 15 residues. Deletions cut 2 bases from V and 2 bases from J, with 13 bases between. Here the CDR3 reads CASSLSVYGAYEQYF. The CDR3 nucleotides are TGTGCCAGCAGCTTATCGGTATACGGAGCCTACGAGCAGTACTTC.

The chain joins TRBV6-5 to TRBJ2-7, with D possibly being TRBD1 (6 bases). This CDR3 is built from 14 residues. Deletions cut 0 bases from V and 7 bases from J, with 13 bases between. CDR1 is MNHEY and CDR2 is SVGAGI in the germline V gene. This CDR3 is CASSYSWGRWEQYF. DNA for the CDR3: TGTGCCAGCAGTTACTCCTGGGGGCGATGGGAGCAGTACTTC.

The CDR3 DNA is TGTGCCAGCAGTCCCACAACTGGAAACACCATATATTTT. It is translated as CASSPTTGNTIYF. The chain uses TRBV12-3 or TRBV12-4 and TRBJ1-3; no clear D. V was pared by 5 bases and J by 2 bases, with 7 bases between. This CDR3 comprises 13 residues.

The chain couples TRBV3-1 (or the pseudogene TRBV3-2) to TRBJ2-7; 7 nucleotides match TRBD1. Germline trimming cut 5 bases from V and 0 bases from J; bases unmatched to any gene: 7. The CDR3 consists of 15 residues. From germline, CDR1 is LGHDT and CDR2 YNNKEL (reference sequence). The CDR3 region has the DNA TGTGCCAGCAGCAACGGTGGGACAGTCTCCTACGAGCAGTACTTC. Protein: CASSNGGTVSYEQYF.

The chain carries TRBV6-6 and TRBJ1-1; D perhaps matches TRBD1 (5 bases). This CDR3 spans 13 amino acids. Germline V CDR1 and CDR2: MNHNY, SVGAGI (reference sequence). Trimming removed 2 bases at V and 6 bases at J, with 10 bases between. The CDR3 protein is CASSYGQGPEAFF. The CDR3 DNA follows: TGTGCCAGCAGTTACGGGCAGGGCCCTGAAGCTTTCTTT.

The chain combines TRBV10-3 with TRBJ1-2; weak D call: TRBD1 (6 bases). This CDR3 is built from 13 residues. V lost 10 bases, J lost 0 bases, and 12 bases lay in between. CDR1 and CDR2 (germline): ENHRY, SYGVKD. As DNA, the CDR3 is TGTGCCACCAAGGACAGCCCTAACTATGGCTACACCTTC. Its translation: CATKDSPNYGYTF.

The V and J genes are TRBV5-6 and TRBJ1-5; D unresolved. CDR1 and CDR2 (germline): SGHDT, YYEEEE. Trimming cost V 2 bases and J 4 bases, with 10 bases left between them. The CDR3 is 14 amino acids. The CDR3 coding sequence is TGTGCCAGCAGCTTCGCAGCTAGTAATCAGCCCCAGCATTTT. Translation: CASSFAASNQPQHF.

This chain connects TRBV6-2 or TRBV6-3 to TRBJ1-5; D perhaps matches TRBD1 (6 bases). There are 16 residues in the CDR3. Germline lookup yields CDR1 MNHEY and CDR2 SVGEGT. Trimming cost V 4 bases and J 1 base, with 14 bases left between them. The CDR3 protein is CASSSPRTESNQPQHF. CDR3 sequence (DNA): TGTGCCAGCAGTTCCCCACGGACAGAAAGCAATCAGCCCCAGCATTTT.

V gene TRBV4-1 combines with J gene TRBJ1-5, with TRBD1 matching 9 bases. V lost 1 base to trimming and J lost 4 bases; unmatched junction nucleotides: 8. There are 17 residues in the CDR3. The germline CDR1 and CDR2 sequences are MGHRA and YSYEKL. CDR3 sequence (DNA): TGCGCCAGCAGCCAAGTTGGGGGACAGGGACGAAATCAGCCCCAGCATTTT. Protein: CASSQVGGQGRNQPQHF.

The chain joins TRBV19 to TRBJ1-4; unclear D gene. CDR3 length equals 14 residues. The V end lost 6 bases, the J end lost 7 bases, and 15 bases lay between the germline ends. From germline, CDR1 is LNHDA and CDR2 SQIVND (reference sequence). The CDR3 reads CASRPGGLGEKLFF. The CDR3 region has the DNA TGTGCCAGTAGGCCAGGAGGACTTGGTGAAAAACTGTTTTTT.

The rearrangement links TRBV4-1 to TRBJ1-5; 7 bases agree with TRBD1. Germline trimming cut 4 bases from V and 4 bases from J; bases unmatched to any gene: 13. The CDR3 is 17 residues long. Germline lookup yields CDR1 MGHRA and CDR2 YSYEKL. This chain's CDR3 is CASSRRPPQGMNQPQHF. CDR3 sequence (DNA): TGCGCCAGCAGCCGCAGGCCGCCACAGGGGATGAATCAGCCCCAGCATTTT.